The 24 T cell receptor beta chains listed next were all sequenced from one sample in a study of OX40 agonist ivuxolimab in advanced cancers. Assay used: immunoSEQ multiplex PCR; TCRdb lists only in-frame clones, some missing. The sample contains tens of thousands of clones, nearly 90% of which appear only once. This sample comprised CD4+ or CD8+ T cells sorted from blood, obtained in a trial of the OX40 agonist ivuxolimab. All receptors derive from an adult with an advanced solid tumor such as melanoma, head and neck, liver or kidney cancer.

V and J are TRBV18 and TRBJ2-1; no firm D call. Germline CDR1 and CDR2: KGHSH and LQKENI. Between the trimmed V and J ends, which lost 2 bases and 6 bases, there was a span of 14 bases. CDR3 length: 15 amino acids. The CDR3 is CASSPAEPRANEQFF. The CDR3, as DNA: TGTGCCAGCTCACCAGCTGAGCCCCGTGCCAATGAGCAGTTCTTC.

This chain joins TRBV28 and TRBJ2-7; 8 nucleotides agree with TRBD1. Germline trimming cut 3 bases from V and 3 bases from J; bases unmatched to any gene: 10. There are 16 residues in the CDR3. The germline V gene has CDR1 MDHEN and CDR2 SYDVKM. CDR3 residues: CASSLASEGQGYEQYF. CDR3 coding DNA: TGTGCCAGCAGTTTGGCCTCCGAAGGACAGGGCTACGAGCAGTACTTC. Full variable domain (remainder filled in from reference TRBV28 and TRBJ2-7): DVKVTQSSRYLVKRTGEKVFLECVQDMDHENMFWYRQDPGLGLRLIYFSYDVKMKEKGDIPEGYSVSREKKERFSLILESASTNQTSMYLCASSLASEGQGYEQYFGPGTRLTVT.

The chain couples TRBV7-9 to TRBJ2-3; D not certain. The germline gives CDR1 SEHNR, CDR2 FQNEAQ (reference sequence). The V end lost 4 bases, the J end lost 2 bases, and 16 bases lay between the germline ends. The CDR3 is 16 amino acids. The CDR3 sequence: CASSSTLGRNTDTQYF. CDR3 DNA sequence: TGTGCCAGCAGCTCCACGCTAGGGCGCAACACAGATACGCAGTATTTT.

The CDR3 nucleotides read TGTGCCAGCAGAGGGGGACAGGGGTCCCACGAGCAGTACTTC. Protein product: CASRGGQGSHEQYF. This sequence joins TRBV6-6 and TRBJ2-7, with 10 positions matching TRBD1. The CDR3 covers 14 residues. Trimming took 6 bases from V and 5 from J; bases not matched to a gene: 7. In germline, CDR1 is MNHNY, CDR2 SVGAGI (reference sequence).

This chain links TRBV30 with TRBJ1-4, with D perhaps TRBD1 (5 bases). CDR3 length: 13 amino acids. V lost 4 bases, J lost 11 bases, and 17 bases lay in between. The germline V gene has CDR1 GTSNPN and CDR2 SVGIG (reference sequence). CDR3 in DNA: TGTGCCTGGACGTCTGGCCAGGGAGGGAAACTGTTTTTT. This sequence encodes CAWTSGQGGKLFF.

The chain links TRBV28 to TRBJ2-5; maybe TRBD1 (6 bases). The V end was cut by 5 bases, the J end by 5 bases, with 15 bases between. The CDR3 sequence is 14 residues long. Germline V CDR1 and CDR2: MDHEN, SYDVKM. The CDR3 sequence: CASSDGQPSETQYF. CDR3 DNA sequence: TGTGCCAGCAGTGACGGACAGCCCAGCGAGACCCAGTACTTC.

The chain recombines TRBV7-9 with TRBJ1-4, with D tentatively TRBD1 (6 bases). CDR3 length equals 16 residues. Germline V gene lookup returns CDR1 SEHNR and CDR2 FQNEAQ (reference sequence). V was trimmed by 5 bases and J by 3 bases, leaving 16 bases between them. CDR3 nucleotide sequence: TGTGCCAGCAGCCAACACTCAGGGGTGGCTAATGAAAAACTGTTTTTT. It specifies CASSQHSGVANEKLFF.

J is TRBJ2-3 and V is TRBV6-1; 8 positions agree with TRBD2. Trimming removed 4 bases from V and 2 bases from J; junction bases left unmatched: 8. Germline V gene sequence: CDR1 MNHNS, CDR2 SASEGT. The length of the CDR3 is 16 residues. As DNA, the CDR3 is TGTGCCAGCAGTGCCTTGGAGCGGGGGACCACAGATACGCAGTATTTT. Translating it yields CASSALERGTTDTQYF.

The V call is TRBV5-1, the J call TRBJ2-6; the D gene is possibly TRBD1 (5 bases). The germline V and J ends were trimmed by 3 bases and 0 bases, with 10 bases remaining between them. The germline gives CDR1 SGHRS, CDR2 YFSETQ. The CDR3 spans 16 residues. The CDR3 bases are TGCGCCAGCAGCTACCCCGACAGCTCTGGGGCCAACGTCCTGACTTTC. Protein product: CASSYPDSSGANVLTF.

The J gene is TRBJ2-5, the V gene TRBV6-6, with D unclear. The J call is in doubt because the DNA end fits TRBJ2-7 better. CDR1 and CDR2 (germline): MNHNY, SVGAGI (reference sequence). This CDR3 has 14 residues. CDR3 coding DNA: TGTGCCAGCAGTCCAACAACGATCTCCTACGAGCAGTACTTC. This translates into CASSPTTISYEQYF.

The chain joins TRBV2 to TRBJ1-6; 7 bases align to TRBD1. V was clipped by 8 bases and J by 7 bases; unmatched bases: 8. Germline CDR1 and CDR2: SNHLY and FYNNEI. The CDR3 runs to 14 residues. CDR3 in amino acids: CASVIDRANSPLHF. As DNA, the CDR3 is TGTGCCAGCGTGATAGACAGGGCCAATTCACCCCTCCACTTT. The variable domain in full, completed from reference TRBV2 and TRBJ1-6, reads EPEVTQTPSHQVTQMGQEVILRCVPISNHLYFYWYRQILGQKVEFLVSFYNNEISEKSEIFDDQFSVERPDGSNFTLKIRSTKLEDSAMYFCASVIDRANSPLHFGNGTRLTVT.

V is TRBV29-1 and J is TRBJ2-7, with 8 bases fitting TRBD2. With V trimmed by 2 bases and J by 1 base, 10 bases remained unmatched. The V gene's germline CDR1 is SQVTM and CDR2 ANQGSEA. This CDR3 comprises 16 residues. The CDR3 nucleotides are TGCAGCGTTGAAACCCCGGCTACTAGCGGTTCCTACGAGCAGTACTTC. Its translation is CSVETPATSGSYEQYF.

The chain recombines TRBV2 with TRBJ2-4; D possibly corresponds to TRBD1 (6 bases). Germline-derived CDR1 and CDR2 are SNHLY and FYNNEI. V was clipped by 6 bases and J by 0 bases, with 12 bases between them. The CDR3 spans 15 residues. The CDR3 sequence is CASRMTGLAKNIQYF. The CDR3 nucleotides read TGTGCCAGCAGAATGACAGGTCTAGCCAAAAACATTCAGTACTTC.

This chain's CDR3 is CSGRTGGITEAFF. The CDR3 region has the DNA TGCAGCGGCCGGACAGGGGGTATCACTGAAGCTTTCTTT. The genes are TRBV29-1 and TRBJ1-1; the match to TRBD1 covers 10 bases. With 7 bases clipped from V and 4 bases from J, the junction kept 6 bases outside the gene matches. The CDR3 loop spans 13 amino acids. Germline CDR1 is SQVTM and CDR2 is ANQGSEA.

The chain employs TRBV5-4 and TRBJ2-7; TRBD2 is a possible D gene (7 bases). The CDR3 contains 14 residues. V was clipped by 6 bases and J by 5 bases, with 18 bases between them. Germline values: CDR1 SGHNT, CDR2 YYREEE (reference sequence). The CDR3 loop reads CASTQGGGLDEQYF. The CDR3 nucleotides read TGTGCCAGCACCCAAGGGGGGGGGCTCGACGAGCAGTACTTC.

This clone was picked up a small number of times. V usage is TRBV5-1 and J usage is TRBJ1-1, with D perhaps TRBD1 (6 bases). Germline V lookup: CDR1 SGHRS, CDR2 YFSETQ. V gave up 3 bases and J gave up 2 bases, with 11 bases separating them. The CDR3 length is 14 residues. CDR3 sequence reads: CASSSTGANTEAFF. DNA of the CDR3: TGCGCCAGCAGCTCGACAGGAGCTAACACTGAAGCTTTCTTT.

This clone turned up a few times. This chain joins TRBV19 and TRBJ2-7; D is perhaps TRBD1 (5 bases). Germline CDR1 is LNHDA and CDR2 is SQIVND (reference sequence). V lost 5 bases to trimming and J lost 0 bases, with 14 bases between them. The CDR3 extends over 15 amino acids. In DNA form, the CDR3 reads TGTGCCAGTAGTTCAGCCCACAGGAGCTCCTACGAGCAGTACTTC. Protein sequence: CASSSAHRSSYEQYF.

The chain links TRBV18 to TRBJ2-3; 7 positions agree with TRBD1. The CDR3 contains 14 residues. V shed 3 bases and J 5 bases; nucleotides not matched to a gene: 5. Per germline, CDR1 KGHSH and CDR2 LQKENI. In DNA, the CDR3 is TGTGCCAGCTCACCGACAGGGCAGGGAGATACGCAGTATTTT. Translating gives CASSPTGQGDTQYF.

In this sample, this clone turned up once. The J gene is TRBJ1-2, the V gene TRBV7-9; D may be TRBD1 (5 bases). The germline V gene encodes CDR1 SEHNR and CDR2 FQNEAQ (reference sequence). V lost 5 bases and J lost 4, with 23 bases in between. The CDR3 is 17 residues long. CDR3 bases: TGTGCCAGCAGCCCATGGAGAGGGGAATCCGAGCGCTATGGCTACACCTTC. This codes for CASSPWRGESERYGYTF.

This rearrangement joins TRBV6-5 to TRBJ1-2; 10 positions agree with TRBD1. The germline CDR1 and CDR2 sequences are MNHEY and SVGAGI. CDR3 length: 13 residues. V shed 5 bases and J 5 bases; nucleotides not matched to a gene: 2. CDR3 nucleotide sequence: TGTGCCAGCAGTCAGGACAGGGGGTATGGCTACACCTTC. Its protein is CASSQDRGYGYTF.

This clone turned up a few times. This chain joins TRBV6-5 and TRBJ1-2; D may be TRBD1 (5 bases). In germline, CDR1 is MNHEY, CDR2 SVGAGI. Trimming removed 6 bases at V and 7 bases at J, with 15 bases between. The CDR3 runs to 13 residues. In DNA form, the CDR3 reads TGTGCCAGCAGCCAGGAGGGGATTGGTGGCTACACCTTC. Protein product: CASSQEGIGGYTF.

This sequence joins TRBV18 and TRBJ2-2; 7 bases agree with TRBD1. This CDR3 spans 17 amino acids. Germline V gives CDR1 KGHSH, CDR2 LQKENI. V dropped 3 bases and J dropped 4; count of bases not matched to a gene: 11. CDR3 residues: CASSPSMTGFGTGELFF. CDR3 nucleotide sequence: TGTGCCAGCTCACCGTCAATGACAGGGTTCGGCACCGGGGAGCTGTTTTTT.

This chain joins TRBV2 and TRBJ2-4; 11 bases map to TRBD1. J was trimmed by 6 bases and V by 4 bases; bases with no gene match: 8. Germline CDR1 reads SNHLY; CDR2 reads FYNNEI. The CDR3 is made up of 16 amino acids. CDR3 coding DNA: TGTGCCAGCAGTGCCCGGACAGGGGGCAGAGGAAACATTCAGTACTTC. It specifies CASSARTGGRGNIQYF.

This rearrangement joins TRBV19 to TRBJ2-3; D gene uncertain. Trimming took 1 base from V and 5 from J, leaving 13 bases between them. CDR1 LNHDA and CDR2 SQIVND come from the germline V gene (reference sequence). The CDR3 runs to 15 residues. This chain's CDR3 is CASSIAGKARDTQYF. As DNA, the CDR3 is TGTGCCAGTAGTATAGCTGGGAAGGCTAGAGATACGCAGTATTTT.